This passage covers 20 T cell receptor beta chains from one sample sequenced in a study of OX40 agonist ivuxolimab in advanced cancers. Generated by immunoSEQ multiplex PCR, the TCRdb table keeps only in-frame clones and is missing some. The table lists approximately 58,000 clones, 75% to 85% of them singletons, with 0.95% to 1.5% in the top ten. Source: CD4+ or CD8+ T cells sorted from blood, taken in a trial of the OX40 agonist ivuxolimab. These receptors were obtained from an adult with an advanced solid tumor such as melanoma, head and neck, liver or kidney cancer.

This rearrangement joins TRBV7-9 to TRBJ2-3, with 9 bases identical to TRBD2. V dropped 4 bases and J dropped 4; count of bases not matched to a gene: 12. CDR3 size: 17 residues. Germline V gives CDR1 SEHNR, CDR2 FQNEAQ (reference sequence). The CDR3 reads CASSYTVGGGASDTQYF. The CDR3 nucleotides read TGTGCCAGCAGCTATACGGTTGGCGGGGGGGCCTCAGATACGCAGTATTTT.

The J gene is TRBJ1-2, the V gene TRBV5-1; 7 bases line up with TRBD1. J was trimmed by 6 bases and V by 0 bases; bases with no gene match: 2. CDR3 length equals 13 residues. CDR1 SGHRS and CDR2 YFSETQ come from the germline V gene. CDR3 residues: CASSLAGTDGYTF. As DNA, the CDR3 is TGCGCCAGCAGCTTGGCCGGGACAGATGGCTACACCTTC.

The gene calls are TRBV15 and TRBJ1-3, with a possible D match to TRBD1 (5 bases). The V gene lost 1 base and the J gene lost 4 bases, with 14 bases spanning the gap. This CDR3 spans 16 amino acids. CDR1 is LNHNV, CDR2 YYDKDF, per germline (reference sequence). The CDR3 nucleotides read TGTGCCACCAGCAGAGTCGGGGGGGTTGACGGAAACACCATATATTTT. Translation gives CATSRVGGVDGNTIYF.

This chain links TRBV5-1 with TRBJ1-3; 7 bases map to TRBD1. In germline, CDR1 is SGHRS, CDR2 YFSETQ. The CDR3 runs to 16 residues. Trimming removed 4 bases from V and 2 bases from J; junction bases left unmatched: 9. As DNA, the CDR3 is TGCGCCAGCAGCCTGACAAGACAGGGAGCTGGAAACACCATATATTTT. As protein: CASSLTRQGAGNTIYF.

The CDR3 DNA follows: TGTGCCTGGAGTGTGCAGAGAAGCTCCTACGAGCAGTACTTC. Translated, it gives CAWSVQRSSYEQYF. The chain joins TRBV30 to TRBJ2-7; the D is unclear. The CDR3 is made up of 14 amino acids. The germline V gene encodes CDR1 GTSNPN and CDR2 SVGIG (reference sequence). The germline V and J ends were trimmed by 0 bases and 0 bases, with 9 bases remaining between them.

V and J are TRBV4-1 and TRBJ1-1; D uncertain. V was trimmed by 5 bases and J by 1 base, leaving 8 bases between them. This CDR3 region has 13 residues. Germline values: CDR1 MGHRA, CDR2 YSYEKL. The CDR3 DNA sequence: TGCGCCAGCAGCAGGTTGGGGAACACTGAAGCTTTCTTT. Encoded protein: CASSRLGNTEAFF.

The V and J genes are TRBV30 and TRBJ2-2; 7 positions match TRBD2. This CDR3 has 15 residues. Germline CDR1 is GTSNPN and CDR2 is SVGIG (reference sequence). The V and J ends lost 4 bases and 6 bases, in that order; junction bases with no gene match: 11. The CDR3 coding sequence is TGTGCCTGGACCCGAGGCGGGAGCGGTCCCGGGGAGCTGTTTTTT. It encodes CAWTRGGSGPGELFF.

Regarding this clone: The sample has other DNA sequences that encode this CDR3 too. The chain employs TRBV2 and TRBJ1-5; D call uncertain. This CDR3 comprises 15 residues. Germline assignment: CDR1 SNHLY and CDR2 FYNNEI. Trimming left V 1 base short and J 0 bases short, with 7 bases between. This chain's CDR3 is CASSEGVNSNQPQHF. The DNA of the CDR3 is TGTGCCAGCAGTGAAGGGGTAAATAGCAATCAGCCCCAGCATTTT.

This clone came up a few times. The CDR3 loop reads CASSLTIEQPQHF. CDR3 in DNA: TGTGCCAGTAGTCTAACCATCGAGCAGCCCCAGCATTTT. This chain connects TRBV19 to TRBJ1-5; D is unclear. Germline V gene data show CDR1 as LNHDA and CDR2 as SQIVND (reference sequence). Deletions cut 5 bases from V and 7 bases from J, with 12 bases between. This CDR3 spans 13 amino acids.

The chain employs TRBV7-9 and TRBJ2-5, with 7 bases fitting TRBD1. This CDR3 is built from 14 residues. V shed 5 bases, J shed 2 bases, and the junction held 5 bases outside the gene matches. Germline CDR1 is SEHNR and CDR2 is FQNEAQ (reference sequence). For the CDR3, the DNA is TGTGCCAGCAGCCGAACCAGGGGGCAAGAGACCCAGTACTTC. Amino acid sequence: CASSRTRGQETQYF.

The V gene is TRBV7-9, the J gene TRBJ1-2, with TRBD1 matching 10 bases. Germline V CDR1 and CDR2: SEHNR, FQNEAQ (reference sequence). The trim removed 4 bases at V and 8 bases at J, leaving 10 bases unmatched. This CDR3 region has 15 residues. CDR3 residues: CASSSGDRGSLGYTF. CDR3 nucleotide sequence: TGTGCCAGCAGCTCGGGGGACAGGGGATCGTTGGGCTACACCTTC.

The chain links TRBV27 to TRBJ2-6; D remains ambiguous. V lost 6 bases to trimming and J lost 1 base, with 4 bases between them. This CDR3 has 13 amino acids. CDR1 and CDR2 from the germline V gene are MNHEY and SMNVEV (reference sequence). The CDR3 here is CASRMSGANVLTF. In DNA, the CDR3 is TGTGCCAGCAGAATGTCTGGGGCCAACGTCCTGACTTTC.

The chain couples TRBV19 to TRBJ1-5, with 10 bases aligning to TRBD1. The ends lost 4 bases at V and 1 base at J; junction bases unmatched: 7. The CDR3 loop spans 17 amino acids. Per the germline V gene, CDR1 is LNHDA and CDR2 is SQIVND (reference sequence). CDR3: CASSKTGGQGSNQPQHF. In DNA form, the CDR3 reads TGTGCCAGTAGTAAGACAGGGGGCCAGGGAAGCAATCAGCCCCAGCATTTT.

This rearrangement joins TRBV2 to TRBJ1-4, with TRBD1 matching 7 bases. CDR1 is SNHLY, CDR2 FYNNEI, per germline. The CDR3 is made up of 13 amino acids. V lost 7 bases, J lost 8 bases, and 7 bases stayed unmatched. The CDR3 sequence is CASNDRVGEKLFF. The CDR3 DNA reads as TGTGCCAGCAACGACAGGGTGGGCGAAAAACTGTTTTTT. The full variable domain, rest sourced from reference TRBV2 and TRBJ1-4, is EPEVTQTPSHQVTQMGQEVILRCVPISNHLYFYWYRQILGQKVEFLVSFYNNEISEKSEIFDDQFSVERPDGSNFTLKIRSTKLEDSAMYFCASNDRVGEKLFFGSGTQLSVL.

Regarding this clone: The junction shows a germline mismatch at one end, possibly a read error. The CDR3 sequence: CASNIGRRQPQHF. DNA for the CDR3: TGTGCCAGTAATATAGGGCGTAGGCAGCCCCAGCATTTT. The chain combines TRBV19 with TRBJ1-5; D gene uncertain. The CDR3 is 13 amino acids. Germline lookup yields CDR1 LNHDA and CDR2 SQIVND (reference sequence).

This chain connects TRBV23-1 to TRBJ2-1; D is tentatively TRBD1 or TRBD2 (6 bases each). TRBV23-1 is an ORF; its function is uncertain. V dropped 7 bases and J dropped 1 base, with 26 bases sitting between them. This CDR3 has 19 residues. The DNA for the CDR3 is TGCGCCAGCATCCTTTGGGGGGCCGGCGGGGCCAATTCCTACAATGAGCAGTTCTTC. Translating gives CASILWGAGGANSYNEQFF.

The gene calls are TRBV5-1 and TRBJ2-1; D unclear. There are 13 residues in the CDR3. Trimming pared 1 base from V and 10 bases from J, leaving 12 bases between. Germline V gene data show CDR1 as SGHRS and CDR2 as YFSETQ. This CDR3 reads CASSLIRVGEQFF. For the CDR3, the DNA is TGCGCCAGCAGCTTGATTCGGGTGGGAGAGCAGTTCTTC. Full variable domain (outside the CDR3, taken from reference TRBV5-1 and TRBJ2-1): KAGVTQTPRYLIKTRGQQVTLSCSPISGHRSVSWYQQTPGQGLQFLFEYFSETQRNKGNFPGRFSGRQFSNSRSEMNVSTLELGDSALYLCASSLIRVGEQFFGPGTRLTVL.

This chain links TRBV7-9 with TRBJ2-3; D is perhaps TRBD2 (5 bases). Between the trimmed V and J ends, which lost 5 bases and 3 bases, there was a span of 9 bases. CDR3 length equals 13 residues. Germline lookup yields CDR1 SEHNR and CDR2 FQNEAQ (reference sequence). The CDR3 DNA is TGTGCCAGCAGCCCGAGCGGAACAGATACGCAGTATTTT. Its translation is CASSPSGTDTQYF.

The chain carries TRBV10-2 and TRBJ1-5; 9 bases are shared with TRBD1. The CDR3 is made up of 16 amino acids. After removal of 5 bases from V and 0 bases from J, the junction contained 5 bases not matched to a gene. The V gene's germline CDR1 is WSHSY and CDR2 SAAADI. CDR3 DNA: TGCGCCAGCAGTTGGACAGGGGCGAATAGCAATCAGCCCCAGCATTTT. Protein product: CASSWTGANSNQPQHF.

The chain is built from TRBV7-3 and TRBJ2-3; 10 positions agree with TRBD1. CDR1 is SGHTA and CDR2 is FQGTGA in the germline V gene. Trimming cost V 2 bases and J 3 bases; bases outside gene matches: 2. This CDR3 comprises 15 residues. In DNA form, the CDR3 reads TGTGCCAGCAGCTTATCGGGACAGGGGACAGATACGCAGTATTTT. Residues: CASSLSGQGTDTQYF.